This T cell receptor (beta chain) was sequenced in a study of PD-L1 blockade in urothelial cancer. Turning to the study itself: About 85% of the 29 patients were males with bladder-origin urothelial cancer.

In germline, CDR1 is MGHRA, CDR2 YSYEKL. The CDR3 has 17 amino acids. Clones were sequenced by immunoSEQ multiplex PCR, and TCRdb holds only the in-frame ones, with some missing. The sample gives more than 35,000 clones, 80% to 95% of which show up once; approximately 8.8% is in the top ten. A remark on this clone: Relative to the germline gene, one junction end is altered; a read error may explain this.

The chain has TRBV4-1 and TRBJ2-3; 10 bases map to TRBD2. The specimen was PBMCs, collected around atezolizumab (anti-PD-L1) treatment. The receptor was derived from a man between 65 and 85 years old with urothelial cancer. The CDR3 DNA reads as TGCGCCAGCAGCGAAGACGGACTAGCGGCAAGCACAGATACGCAGTATTTT. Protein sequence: CASSEDGLAASTDTQYF.